These 23 T cell receptor beta chains were sequenced from one sample in a study of blood T cell repertoires in COVID-19. The data were produced by immunoSEQ multiplex PCR, yet TCRdb's version contains in-frame clones alone and is incomplete. Of tens of thousands of clones in the sample, around 90% were seen once. Sequencing was performed on peripheral blood. Receptor source: a man between 65 and 80 years old with acute or convalescent COVID-19.

The chain combines TRBV3-1 (or the pseudogene TRBV3-2) with TRBJ2-7; D might be TRBD1 (6 bases). Germline V gene sequence: CDR1 LGHDT, CDR2 YNNKEL (reference sequence). This CDR3 contains 14 residues. Trimming stripped 3 bases from V and 4 bases from J, with 13 bases between. The CDR3 protein is CASSHQGRLYEQYF. For the CDR3, the DNA is TGTGCCAGCAGCCACCAGGGGCGCCTTTACGAGCAGTACTTC.

This chain joins TRBV19 and TRBJ1-5; perhaps TRBD1 as D (6 bases). The CDR3 covers 17 residues. Trimming removed 3 bases from V and 1 base from J, with 16 bases in between. Germline CDR1 LNHDA, CDR2 SQIVND (reference sequence). CDR3 coding DNA: TGTGCCAGTAGTATCCAGCAGGGGATTCTCAGCAATCAGCCCCAGCATTTT. This translates into CASSIQQGILSNQPQHF.

V is TRBV14 and J is TRBJ2-1, with D unclear. V dropped 1 base and J dropped 1 base, with 11 bases sitting between them. Per germline, CDR1 SGHDN and CDR2 FVKESK. The CDR3 is 16 amino acids. CDR3 loop: CASSQASVRSYNEQFF. Here the CDR3 DNA reads TGTGCCAGCAGCCAAGCTTCCGTGCGATCCTACAATGAGCAGTTCTTC.

The chain combines TRBV9 with TRBJ2-2; 9 nucleotides match TRBD2. Germline trimming cut 0 bases from V and 6 bases from J; bases unmatched to any gene: 6. Germline CDR1 and CDR2: SGDLS and YYNGEE. The CDR3 spans 16 residues. The CDR3 bases are TGTGCCAGCAGCGTAGAGGGCGGGAGGGCCTCCGGGGAGCTGTTTTTT. Protein: CASSVEGGRASGELFF.

The V call is TRBV5-1, the J call TRBJ2-5; 15 bases are a match to TRBD2. The CDR3 runs to 15 residues. J was trimmed by 5 bases and V by 4 bases; bases with no gene match: 3. Per the germline V gene, CDR1 is SGHRS and CDR2 is YFSETQ. The CDR3 DNA follows: TGCGCCAGCAGCCCCGGGACTAGCGGGGGGGAGACCCAGTACTTC. Protein sequence: CASSPGTSGGETQYF.

The rearrangement links TRBV5-1 to TRBJ2-1; 8 bases fit TRBD1. V lost 4 bases, J lost 7 bases, and 7 bases stayed unmatched. The CDR3 has 14 amino acids. Germline values: CDR1 SGHRS, CDR2 YFSETQ. The CDR3 sequence is CASSPGQGWNEQFF. The CDR3 DNA reads as TGCGCCAGCAGCCCCGGACAGGGCTGGAATGAGCAGTTCTTC.

V is TRBV19 and J is TRBJ2-7; tentatively, D is TRBD2 (5 bases). The CDR3 consists of 14 residues. Per the germline V gene, CDR1 is LNHDA and CDR2 is SQIVND (reference sequence). Trimming shortened V by 0 bases and J by 3 bases, and 9 bases separated the two germline ends. DNA for the CDR3: TGTGCCAGTAGTATAGAAGTGGGGAGCTACGAGCAGTACTTC. Translation gives CASSIEVGSYEQYF. Complete variable domain (other parts from reference TRBV19 and TRBJ2-7): DGGITQSPKYLFRKEGQNVTLSCEQNLNHDAMYWYRQDPGQGLRLIYYSQIVNDFQKGDIAEGYSVSREKKESFPLTVTSAQKNPTAFYLCASSIEVGSYEQYFGPGTRLTVT.

This chain links TRBV7-3 with TRBJ2-2; tentatively, D is TRBD1 (6 bases). Germline lookup yields CDR1 SGHTA and CDR2 FQGTGA. The CDR3 contains 16 residues. The ends were cut back, 0 bases at V and 1 base at J, with 9 bases in the middle. CDR3 sequence: CASSLTVTGNTGELFF. As DNA, the CDR3 is TGTGCCAGCAGCTTAACGGTGACAGGGAACACCGGGGAGCTGTTTTTT.

This rearrangement joins TRBV10-1 to TRBJ2-2; possible D gene TRBD2, 6 bases. CDR1 WNHNN and CDR2 SYGVQD come from the germline V gene (reference sequence). V dropped 4 bases and J dropped 3 bases, with 15 bases sitting between them. The CDR3 runs 16 residues. The CDR3: CASSATVTRDTGELFF. Here the CDR3 DNA reads TGCGCCAGCAGTGCTACCGTGACTAGAGACACCGGGGAGCTGTTTTTT.

V is TRBV3-1 (or the pseudogene TRBV3-2) and J is TRBJ2-2; a possible D gene is TRBD2 (5 bases). Trimming stripped 4 bases from V and 5 bases from J, with 14 bases between. Germline V gene data show CDR1 as LGHDT and CDR2 as YNNKEL (reference sequence). The CDR3 loop spans 15 amino acids. CDR3 region: CASSPQSGGTGELFF. The DNA for the CDR3 is TGTGCCAGCAGCCCTCAAAGCGGCGGGACCGGGGAGCTGTTTTTT.

The rearrangement uses TRBV2 and TRBJ2-7, with 8 bases fitting TRBD1. In germline, CDR1 is SNHLY, CDR2 FYNNEI. Germline trimming cut 7 bases from V and 7 bases from J; bases unmatched to any gene: 9. CDR3 length equals 13 residues. The CDR3 here is CASKQTGAGEQYF. DNA for the CDR3: TGTGCCAGCAAACAGACAGGGGCGGGGGAGCAGTACTTC.

The chain is built from TRBV11-2 and TRBJ1-2; D might be TRBD1 (5 bases). Germline loops: CDR1 SGHAT, CDR2 FQNNGV. CDR3 length: 18 amino acids. Trimming took off 4 bases at V and 0 bases at J, with 21 bases between the two ends. CDR3 residues: CASSSLVGTYKPNYGYTF. Written as DNA, the CDR3 is TGTGCCAGCAGCTCACTTGTCGGGACTTACAAGCCTAACTATGGCTACACCTTC.

The chain recombines TRBV2 with TRBJ2-1, with 10 positions matching TRBD2. The V segment lost 6 bases and the J segment 8 bases; nucleotides outside the gene matches: 13. Germline V lookup: CDR1 SNHLY, CDR2 FYNNEI. The CDR3 sequence is 16 residues long. As DNA, the CDR3 is TGTGCCAGCAGGGATCTAGCGGGAGTCGTTAGCCATGAGCAGTTCTTC. It specifies CASRDLAGVVSHEQFF.

The chain couples TRBV24-1 to TRBJ2-2, with 11 bases identical to TRBD1. Germline CDR1 and CDR2: KGHDR and SFDVKD. CDR3 length equals 16 residues. With V trimmed by 3 bases and J by 5 bases, 4 bases remained unmatched. CDR3 bases: TGTGCCACCAGTGATCCTGGACAGGGGGCTACCGGGGAGCTGTTTTTT. This gives the protein CATSDPGQGATGELFF.

The rearrangement links TRBV6-1 to TRBJ2-1; the D gene is possibly TRBD1 (8 bases). V was pared by 5 bases and J by 0 bases, with 11 bases between. The CDR3 sequence is 15 residues long. Germline CDR1 and CDR2: MNHNS and SASEGT. CDR3 DNA sequence: TGTGCCAGCAGTAACAGGGGGGGCTCCTACAATGAGCAGTTCTTC. Amino acid sequence: CASSNRGGSYNEQFF.

The CDR3 DNA is TGTGCCATCAGTGAGGGGGTTAGCGGTGACGCGAACACCGGGGAGCTGTTTTTT. Amino acids: CAISEGVSGDANTGELFF. The J gene is TRBJ2-2, the V gene TRBV10-3, with D possibly TRBD2 on 6 matching bases. The CDR3 is 18 amino acids. Trimming removed 2 bases at V and 0 bases at J, with 16 bases between. The germline V gene has CDR1 ENHRY and CDR2 SYGVKD.

The V call is TRBV20-1, the J call TRBJ2-1; D gene uncertain. This CDR3 is built from 10 residues. Germline V gene data show CDR1 as DFQATT and CDR2 as SNEGSKA (reference sequence). V lost 1 base and J lost 9, with 4 bases in between. CDR3 loop: CSARVAEQFF. DNA of the CDR3: TGCAGTGCTAGAGTAGCTGAGCAGTTCTTC.

This chain links TRBV2 with TRBJ1-1; D may be TRBD1 (6 bases). Deletions cut 9 bases from V and 1 base from J, with 9 bases between. Germline assignment: CDR1 SNHLY and CDR2 FYNNEI. The CDR3 runs to 12 residues. DNA for the CDR3: TGTGCCAGTAGGGACACGAACACTGAAGCTTTCTTT. As protein: CASRDTNTEAFF.

The chain combines TRBV5-1 with TRBJ1-3; 12 nucleotides match TRBD1. This CDR3 has 19 amino acids. The germline V gene encodes CDR1 SGHRS and CDR2 YFSETQ. The J segment lost 0 bases and the V segment lost 0 bases, leaving 7 bases of the junction unmatched. This CDR3 is CASSLVGTGGPYSGNTIYF. DNA for the CDR3: TGCGCCAGCAGCTTGGTTGGGACAGGGGGCCCATACTCTGGAAACACCATATATTTT.

V and J are TRBV6-5 and TRBJ1-2, with TRBD1 identical over 10 bases. Germline CDR1 and CDR2: MNHEY and SVGAGI. Unmatched junction bases numbered 1, after V lost 2 bases and J lost 1 base. The CDR3 has 15 amino acids. The CDR3 loop reads CASSYGTGDNYGYTF. CDR3 sequence (DNA): TGTGCCAGCAGTTACGGGACAGGGGATAACTATGGCTACACCTTC.

J is TRBJ2-1 and V is TRBV24-1; 13 bases match TRBD2. V was clipped by 0 bases and J by 7 bases; unmatched bases: 2. Germline V gives CDR1 KGHDR, CDR2 SFDVKD. CDR3 size: 16 residues. CDR3 residues: CATSDLTSGGANEQFF. CDR3 DNA: TGTGCCACCAGTGATTTGACTAGCGGGGGGGCAAATGAGCAGTTCTTC.

The chain uses TRBV28 and TRBJ1-5; D unclear. V was shortened by 5 bases and J by 9 bases, with 14 bases between the two germline ends. The length of the CDR3 is 13 residues. Germline loops: CDR1 MDHEN, CDR2 SYDVKM. In nucleotides, the CDR3 is TGTGCCAGCAGTCCTAGGTCAGTTTGGCCCCAGCATTTT. This encodes CASSPRSVWPQHF.

V is TRBV5-8 and J is TRBJ1-1; 7 bases agree with TRBD1. The CDR3 is 14 amino acids. The junction had 4 bases not matched to a gene; V was cut back by 5 bases and J by 0 bases. CDR1 is SGHTS and CDR2 is YDEGEE in the germline V gene. The CDR3 is CASRVGTVNTEAFF. CDR3 coding DNA: TGTGCCAGCAGGGTTGGGACAGTGAACACTGAAGCTTTCTTT.